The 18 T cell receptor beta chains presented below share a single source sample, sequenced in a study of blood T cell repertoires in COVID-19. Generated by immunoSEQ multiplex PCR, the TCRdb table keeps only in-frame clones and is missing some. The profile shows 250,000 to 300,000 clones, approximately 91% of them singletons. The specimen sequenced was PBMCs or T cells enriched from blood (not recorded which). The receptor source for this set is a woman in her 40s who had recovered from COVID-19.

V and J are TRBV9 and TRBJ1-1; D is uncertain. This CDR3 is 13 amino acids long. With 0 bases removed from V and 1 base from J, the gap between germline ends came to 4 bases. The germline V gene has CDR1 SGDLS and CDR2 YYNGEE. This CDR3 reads CASSVGANTEAFF. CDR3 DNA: TGTGCCAGCAGCGTAGGGGCGAACACTGAAGCTTTCTTT.

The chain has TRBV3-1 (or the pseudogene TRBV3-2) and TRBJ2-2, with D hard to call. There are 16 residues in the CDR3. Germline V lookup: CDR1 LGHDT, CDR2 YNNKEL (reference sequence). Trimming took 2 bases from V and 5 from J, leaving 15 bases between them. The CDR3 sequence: CASSQRQTGDTGELFF. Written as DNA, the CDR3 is TGTGCCAGCAGCCAAAGGCAAACCGGAGATACCGGGGAGCTGTTTTTT.

The CDR3 DNA follows: TGTGCCAGCAGCCCTACAGGGTCCTCCTACGAGCAGTACTTC. Protein sequence: CASSPTGSSYEQYF. The V call is TRBV28, the J call TRBJ2-7; maybe TRBD1 (6 bases). The CDR3 extends over 14 amino acids. Per the germline V gene, CDR1 is MDHEN and CDR2 is SYDVKM. V dropped 6 bases and J dropped 0 bases, with 12 bases sitting between them.

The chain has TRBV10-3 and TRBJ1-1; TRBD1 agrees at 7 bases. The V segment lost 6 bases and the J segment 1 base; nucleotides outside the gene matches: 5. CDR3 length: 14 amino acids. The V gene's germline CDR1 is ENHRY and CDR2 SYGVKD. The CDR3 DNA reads TGTGCCATCAGAGGACAGGCAGCGAACACTGAAGCTTTCTTT. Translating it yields CAIRGQAANTEAFF.

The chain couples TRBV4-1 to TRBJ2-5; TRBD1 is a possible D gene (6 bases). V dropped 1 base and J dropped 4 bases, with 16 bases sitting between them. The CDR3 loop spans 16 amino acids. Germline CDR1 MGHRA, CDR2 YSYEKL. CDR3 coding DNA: TGCGCCAGCAGCCAAGTGGGGTACAGGGTTGCAGAGACCCAGTACTTC. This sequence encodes CASSQVGYRVAETQYF.

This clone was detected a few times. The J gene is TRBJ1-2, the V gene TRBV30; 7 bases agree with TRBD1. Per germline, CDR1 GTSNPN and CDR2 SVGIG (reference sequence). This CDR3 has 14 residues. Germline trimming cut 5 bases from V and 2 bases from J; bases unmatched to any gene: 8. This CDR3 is CAWGGRGQNYGYTF. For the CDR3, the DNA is TGTGCCTGGGGGGGAAGGGGACAGAACTATGGCTACACCTTC.

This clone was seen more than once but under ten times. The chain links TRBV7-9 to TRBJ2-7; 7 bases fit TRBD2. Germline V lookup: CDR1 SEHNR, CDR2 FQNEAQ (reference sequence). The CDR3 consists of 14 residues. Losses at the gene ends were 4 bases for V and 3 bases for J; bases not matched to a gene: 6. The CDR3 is CASSSSAGDYEQYF. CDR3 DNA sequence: TGTGCCAGCAGCTCTTCCGCGGGGGACTACGAGCAGTACTTC.

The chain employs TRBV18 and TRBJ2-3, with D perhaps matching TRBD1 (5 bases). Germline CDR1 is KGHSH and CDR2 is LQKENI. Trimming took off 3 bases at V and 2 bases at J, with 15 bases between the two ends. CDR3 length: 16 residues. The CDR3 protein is CASSPRNRILTDTQYF. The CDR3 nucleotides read TGTGCCAGCTCACCCAGGAACAGGATCCTCACAGATACGCAGTATTTT.

The chain's CDR3 is CASHSESGADTQYF. For the CDR3, the DNA is TGTGCCAGCCATTCAGAGTCGGGTGCAGATACGCAGTATTTT. This chain links TRBV18 with TRBJ2-3, with D unclear. The CDR3 sequence is 14 residues long. Germline-derived CDR1 and CDR2 are KGHSH and LQKENI. V lost 8 bases, J lost 4 bases, and 16 bases lay in between.

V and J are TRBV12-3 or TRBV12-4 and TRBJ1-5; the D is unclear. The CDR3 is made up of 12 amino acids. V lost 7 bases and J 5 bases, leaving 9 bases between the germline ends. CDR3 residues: CASNLRDQPQHF. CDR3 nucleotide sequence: TGTGCCAGCAATCTCCGGGATCAGCCCCAGCATTTT.

CDR3 sequence: CASSLTAGGLNEQFF. The CDR3 coding sequence is TGTGCCAGCAGCTTAACGGCGGGAGGGCTCAATGAGCAGTTCTTC. This chain connects TRBV7-3 to TRBJ2-1; 9 nucleotides match TRBD2. This CDR3 contains 15 residues. CDR1 and CDR2 from the germline V gene are SGHTA and FQGTGA. The J segment lost 6 bases and the V segment lost 0 bases, leaving 3 bases of the junction unmatched.

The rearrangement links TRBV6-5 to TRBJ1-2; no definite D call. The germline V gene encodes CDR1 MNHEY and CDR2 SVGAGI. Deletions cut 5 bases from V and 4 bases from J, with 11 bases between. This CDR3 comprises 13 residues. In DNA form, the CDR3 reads TGTGCCAGCAGTAAAACCGGGTCCTATGGCTACACCTTC. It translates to CASSKTGSYGYTF.

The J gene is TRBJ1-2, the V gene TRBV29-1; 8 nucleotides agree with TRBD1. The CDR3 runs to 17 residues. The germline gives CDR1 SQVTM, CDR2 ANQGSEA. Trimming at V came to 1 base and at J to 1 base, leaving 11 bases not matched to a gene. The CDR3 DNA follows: TGCAGCGTTGAAGGGTGGGCAGGGGACAGGAATAACTATGGCTACACCTTC. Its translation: CSVEGWAGDRNNYGYTF.

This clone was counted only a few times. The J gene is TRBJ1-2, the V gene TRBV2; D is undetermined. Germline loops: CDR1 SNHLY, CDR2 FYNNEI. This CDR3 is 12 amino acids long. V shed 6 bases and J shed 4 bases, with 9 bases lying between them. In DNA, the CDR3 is TGTGCCAGCAGCCCGACAATCTATGGCTACACCTTC. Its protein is CASSPTIYGYTF.

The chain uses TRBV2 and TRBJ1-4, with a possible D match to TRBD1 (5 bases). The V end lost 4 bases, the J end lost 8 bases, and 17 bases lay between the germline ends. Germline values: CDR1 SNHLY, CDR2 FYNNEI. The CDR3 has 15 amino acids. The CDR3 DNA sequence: TGTGCCAGCAGTGCCCGCGGCGGGAGGGACGAAAAACTGTTTTTT. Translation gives CASSARGGRDEKLFF.

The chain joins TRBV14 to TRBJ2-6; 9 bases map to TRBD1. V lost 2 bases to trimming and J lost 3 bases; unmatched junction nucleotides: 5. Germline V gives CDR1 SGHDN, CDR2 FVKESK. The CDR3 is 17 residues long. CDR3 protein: CASSQKGTGFGANVLTF. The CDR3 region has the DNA TGTGCCAGCAGCCAAAAGGGGACAGGGTTTGGGGCCAACGTCCTGACTTTC.

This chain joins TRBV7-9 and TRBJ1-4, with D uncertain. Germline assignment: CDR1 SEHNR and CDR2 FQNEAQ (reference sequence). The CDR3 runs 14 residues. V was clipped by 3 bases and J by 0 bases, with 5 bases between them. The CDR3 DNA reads TGTGCCAGCAGCTTTATTACAACTAATGAAAAACTGTTTTTT. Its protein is CASSFITTNEKLFF.

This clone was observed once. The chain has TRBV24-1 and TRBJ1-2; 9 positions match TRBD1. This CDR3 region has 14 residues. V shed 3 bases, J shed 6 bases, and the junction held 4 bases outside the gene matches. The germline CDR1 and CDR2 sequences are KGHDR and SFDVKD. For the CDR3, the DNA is TGTGCCACCAGTGATCCGGACAGGGGCGATGGCTACACCTTC. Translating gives CATSDPDRGDGYTF.